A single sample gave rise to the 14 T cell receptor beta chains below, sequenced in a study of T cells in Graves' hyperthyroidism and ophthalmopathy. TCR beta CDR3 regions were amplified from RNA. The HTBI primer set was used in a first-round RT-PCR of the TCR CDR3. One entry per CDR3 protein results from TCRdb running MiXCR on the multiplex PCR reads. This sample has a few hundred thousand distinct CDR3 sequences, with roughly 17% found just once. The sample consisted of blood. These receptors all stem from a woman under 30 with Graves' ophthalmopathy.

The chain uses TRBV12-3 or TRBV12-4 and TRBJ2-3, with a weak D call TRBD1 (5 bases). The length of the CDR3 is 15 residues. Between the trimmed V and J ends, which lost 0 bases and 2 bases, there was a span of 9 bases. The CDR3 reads CASSLAGPTTDTQYF. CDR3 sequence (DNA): TGTGCCAGCAGTTTAGCGGGGCCCACCACAGATACGCAGTATTTT.

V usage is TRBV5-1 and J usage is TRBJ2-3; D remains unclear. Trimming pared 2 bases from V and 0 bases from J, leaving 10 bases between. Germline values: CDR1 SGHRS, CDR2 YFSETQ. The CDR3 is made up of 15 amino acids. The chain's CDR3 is CASSLRISSTDTQYF. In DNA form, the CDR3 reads TGCGCCAGCAGCTTAAGGATATCTAGCACAGATACGCAGTATTTT.

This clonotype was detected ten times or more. The CDR3 loop is CSGRKDSYEQYF. CDR3 nucleotide sequence: TGCAGTGGGAGAAAGGACTCCTACGAGCAGTACTTC. The chain carries TRBV20-1 and TRBJ2-7; no definite D call. This CDR3 has 12 amino acids. Trimming left V 7 bases short and J 0 bases short, with 10 bases between. The germline gives CDR1 DFQATT, CDR2 SNEGSKA (reference sequence).

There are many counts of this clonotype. The CDR3 DNA sequence: TGTGCCAGCAGCTCTTACAGGGGAGGGGGTGAAGCTTTCTTT. Protein sequence: CASSSYRGGGEAFF. The J gene is TRBJ1-1, the V gene TRBV13; 7 bases map to TRBD1. The V and J ends lost 4 bases and 7 bases, in that order; junction bases with no gene match: 9. The CDR3 contains 14 residues. Looked up from germline, CDR1 is PRHDT and CDR2 is FYEKMQ (reference sequence).

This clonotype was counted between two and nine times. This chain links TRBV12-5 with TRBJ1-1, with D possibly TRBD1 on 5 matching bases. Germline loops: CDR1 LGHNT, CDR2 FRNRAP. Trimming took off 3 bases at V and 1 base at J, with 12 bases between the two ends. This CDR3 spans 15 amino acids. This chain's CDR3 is CASGLILGGNTEAFF. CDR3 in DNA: TGTGCTAGTGGTTTAATCCTTGGGGGGAACACTGAAGCTTTCTTT.

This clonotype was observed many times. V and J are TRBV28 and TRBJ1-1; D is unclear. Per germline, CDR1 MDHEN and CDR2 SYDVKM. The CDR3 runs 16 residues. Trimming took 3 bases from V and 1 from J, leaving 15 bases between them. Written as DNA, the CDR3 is TGTGCCAGCAGTTTTCTCGACGGGCGGGGGAACACTGAAGCTTTCTTT. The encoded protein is CASSFLDGRGNTEAFF.

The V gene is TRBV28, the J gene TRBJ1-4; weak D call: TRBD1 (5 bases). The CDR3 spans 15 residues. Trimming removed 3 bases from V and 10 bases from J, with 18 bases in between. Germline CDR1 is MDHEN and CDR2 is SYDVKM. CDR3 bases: TGTGCCAGCAGTTTGCAGGGCCCATCACGGGGAAAACTGTTTTTT. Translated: CASSLQGPSRGKLFF.

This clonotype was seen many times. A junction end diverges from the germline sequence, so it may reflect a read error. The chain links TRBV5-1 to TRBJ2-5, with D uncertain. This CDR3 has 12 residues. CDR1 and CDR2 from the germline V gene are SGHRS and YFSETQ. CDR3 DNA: TGTGCCAGCAGTTTGGCCCGGGAGACCCAGTACTTC. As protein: CASSLARETQYF. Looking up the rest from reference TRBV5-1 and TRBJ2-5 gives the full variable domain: KAGVTQTPRYLIKTRGQQVTLSCSPISGHRSVSWYQQTPGQGLQFLFEYFSETQRNKGNFPGRFSGRQFSNSRSEMNVSTLELGDSALYLCASSLARETQYFGPGTRLLVL.

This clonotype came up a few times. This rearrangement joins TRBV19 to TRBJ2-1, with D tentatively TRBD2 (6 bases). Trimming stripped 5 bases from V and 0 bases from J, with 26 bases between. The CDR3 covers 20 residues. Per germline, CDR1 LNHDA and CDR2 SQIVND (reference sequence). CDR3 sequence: CASSVSRGRTRISSYNEQFF. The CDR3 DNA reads TGTGCCAGTAGTGTTTCGCGGGGCCGAACCCGTATAAGCTCCTACAATGAGCAGTTCTTC. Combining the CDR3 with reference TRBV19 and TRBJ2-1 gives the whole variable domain DGGITQSPKYLFRKEGQNVTLSCEQNLNHDAMYWYRQDPGQGLRLIYYSQIVNDFQKGDIAEGYSVSREKKESFPLTVTSAQKNPTAFYLCASSVSRGRTRISSYNEQFFGPGTRLTVL.

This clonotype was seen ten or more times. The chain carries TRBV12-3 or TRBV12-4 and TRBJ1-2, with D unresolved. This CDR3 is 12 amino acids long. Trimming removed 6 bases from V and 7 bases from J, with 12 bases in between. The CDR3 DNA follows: TGTGCCAGCAGCGTGGAGGGAAGTGGCTACACCTTC. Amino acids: CASSVEGSGYTF.

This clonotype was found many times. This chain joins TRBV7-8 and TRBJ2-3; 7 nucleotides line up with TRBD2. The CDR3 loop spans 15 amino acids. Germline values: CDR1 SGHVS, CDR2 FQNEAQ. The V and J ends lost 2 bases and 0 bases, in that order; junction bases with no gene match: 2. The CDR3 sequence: CASSLRDYSTDTQYF. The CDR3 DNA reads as TGTGCCAGCAGCTTACGGGACTATAGCACAGATACGCAGTATTTT.

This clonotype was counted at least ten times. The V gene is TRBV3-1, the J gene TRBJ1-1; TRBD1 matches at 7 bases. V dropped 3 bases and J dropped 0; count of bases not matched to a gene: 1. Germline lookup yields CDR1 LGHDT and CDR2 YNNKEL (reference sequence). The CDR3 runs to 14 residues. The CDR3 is CASSHQGVNTEAFF. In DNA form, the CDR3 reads TGTGCCAGCAGCCATCAGGGGGTGAACACTGAAGCTTTCTTT.

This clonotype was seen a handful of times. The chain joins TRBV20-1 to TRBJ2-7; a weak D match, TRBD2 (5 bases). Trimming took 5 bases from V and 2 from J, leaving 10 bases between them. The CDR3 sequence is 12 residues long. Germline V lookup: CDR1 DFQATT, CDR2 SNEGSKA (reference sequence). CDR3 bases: TGCAGTGCTCACGCGGGTACCTACGAGCAGTACTTC. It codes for CSAHAGTYEQYF.

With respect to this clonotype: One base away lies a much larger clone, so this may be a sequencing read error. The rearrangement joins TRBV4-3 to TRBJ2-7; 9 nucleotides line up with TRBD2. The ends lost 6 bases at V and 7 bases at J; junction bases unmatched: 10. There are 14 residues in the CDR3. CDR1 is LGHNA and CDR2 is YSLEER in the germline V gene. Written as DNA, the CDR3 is TGCGCCAGCAGACCATTTAGCGGGGGCTTGGAGCAGTACTTC. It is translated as CASRPFSGGLEQYF.